The next 17 T cell receptor beta chains were all read from a single sample in a study of shared clonotypes between healthy human individuals. Libraries were prepared by immunoSEQ multiplex PCR; TCRdb keeps only in-frame clonotypes and omits some of them. The sample shows about 2 million clones, just under 95% of them seen only once. CD8 cells classed as naive were CD45RO-negative and positively selected for CCR7, excluding terminally differentiated effector memory CD45RA+ cells. The sequencing sample was made of naive CD8+ T cells sorted from blood. These receptors all stem from a man aged 18 to 30 in good health.

On this clone itself: The same CDR3 can be traced to other DNA sequences in this sample. The rearrangement uses TRBV9 and TRBJ1-2; tentatively, D is TRBD1 (5 bases). V was pared by 0 bases and J by 7 bases, with 7 bases between. Per germline, CDR1 SGDLS and CDR2 YYNGEE. The CDR3 extends over 12 amino acids. In nucleotides, the CDR3 is TGTGCCAGCAGCGTAGGCGGGGGTGGCTACACCTTC. Amino acids: CASSVGGGGYTF.

The rearrangement uses TRBV4-2 and TRBJ1-2, with a weak D call TRBD1 (5 bases). Germline lookup yields CDR1 LGHNA and CDR2 YNFKEQ. This CDR3 contains 21 residues. Trimming took off 0 bases at V and 5 bases at J, with 31 bases between the two ends. CDR3 sequence reads: CASSQEPPSRDVHPLVYGYTF. The CDR3, as DNA: TGTGCCAGCAGCCAAGAACCCCCCAGCCGGGACGTCCACCCTCTGGTGTATGGCTACACCTTC.

The rearrangement joins TRBV5-6 to TRBJ2-3, with a weak D call TRBD2 (5 bases). Trimming took off 4 bases at V and 3 bases at J, with 18 bases between the two ends. Germline V gene lookup returns CDR1 SGHDT and CDR2 YYEEEE. The CDR3 sequence is 16 residues long. The DNA for the CDR3 is TGTGCCAGCAGCACCCCCCACGGGGTGTCGACAGATACGCAGTATTTT. It translates to CASSTPHGVSTDTQYF.

The chain couples TRBV28 to TRBJ1-1; D call uncertain. The CDR3 loop spans 11 amino acids. V lost 6 bases and J lost 3, with 5 bases in between. Per the germline V gene, CDR1 is MDHEN and CDR2 is SYDVKM. CDR3 bases: TGTGCCAGCAGGTATGACACTGAAGCTTTCTTT. It specifies CASRYDTEAFF.

The chain has TRBV4-1 and TRBJ1-5; TRBD1 matches 8 bases. The length of the CDR3 is 15 residues. CDR1 is MGHRA, CDR2 YSYEKL, per germline. With V trimmed by 4 bases and J by 6 bases, 8 bases remained unmatched. CDR3 sequence: CASSPSRGQVQPQHF. CDR3 DNA sequence: TGCGCCAGCAGCCCGAGCAGGGGGCAGGTTCAGCCCCAGCATTTT.

V gene TRBV7-6 combines with J gene TRBJ1-4; no clear D gene. The germline V gene encodes CDR1 SGHVS and CDR2 FNYEAQ. V was clipped by 1 base and J by 8 bases, with 11 bases between them. The CDR3 contains 14 residues. The CDR3 DNA is TGTGCCAGCAGCTTAGACCTCGGCGGCGAAAAACTGTTTTTT. Translated: CASSLDLGGEKLFF.

The V call is TRBV27, the J call TRBJ1-1; D is uncertain. V dropped 5 bases and J dropped 8 bases, with 15 bases sitting between them. The germline V gene has CDR1 MNHEY and CDR2 SMNVEV (reference sequence). CDR3 size: 13 residues. CDR3 nucleotides: TGTGCCAGCAGTCCTTATAGTTCACTCGAAGCTTTCTTT. Its protein product is CASSPYSSLEAFF.

In its sample, this clone was seen a few times. The chain recombines TRBV30 with TRBJ1-2, with a possible D match to TRBD1 (5 bases). The CDR3 has 12 amino acids. Germline V gives CDR1 GTSNPN, CDR2 SVGIG (reference sequence). V was pared by 2 bases and J by 3 bases, with 7 bases between. The CDR3 sequence: CAWSSTDYGYTF. CDR3 in DNA: TGTGCCTGGAGTTCGACAGACTATGGCTACACCTTC.

The chain links TRBV27 to TRBJ2-2; 7 bases align to TRBD1. The V segment lost 6 bases and the J segment 0 bases; nucleotides outside the gene matches: 4. Germline assignment: CDR1 MNHEY and CDR2 SMNVEV (reference sequence). The CDR3 spans 15 residues. The CDR3 DNA follows: TGTGCCAGCAGATACAGGGGCTCGAACACCGGGGAGCTGTTTTTT. Translating gives CASRYRGSNTGELFF.

The V call is TRBV4-3, the J call TRBJ2-7, with D possibly TRBD2 on 6 matching bases. Germline CDR1 reads LGHNA; CDR2 reads YSLEER. The V end was cut by 0 bases, the J end by 5 bases, with 14 bases between. This CDR3 comprises 15 residues. CDR3 amino acids: CASSQDYVPSDEQYF. The CDR3 DNA follows: TGCGCCAGCAGCCAAGATTACGTACCTAGCGACGAGCAGTACTTC.

The chain has TRBV4-3 and TRBJ2-7; 10 bases fit TRBD1. Germline-derived CDR1 and CDR2 are LGHNA and YSLEER. The J segment lost 5 bases and the V segment lost 3 bases, leaving 7 bases of the junction unmatched. The CDR3 has 15 residues. The CDR3 DNA reads TGCGCCAGCAGCCACCAGACAGGGGGCATAGACGAGCAGTACTTC. Residues: CASSHQTGGIDEQYF.

A remark on this clone: At the DNA level, this CDR3 is encoded by other sequences in the same sample as well. The J gene is TRBJ2-7, the V gene TRBV9; TRBD2 might be the D (6 bases). Trimming left V 2 bases short and J 5 bases short, with 11 bases between. The germline V gene has CDR1 SGDLS and CDR2 YYNGEE. The length of the CDR3 is 13 residues. In DNA, the CDR3 is TGTGCCAGCAGCGTGGCAGGCGGGGACGAGCAGTACTTC. It translates to CASSVAGGDEQYF.

The chain uses TRBV4-1 and TRBJ2-5; 8 bases line up with TRBD2. The end of the DNA aligns better with TRBJ2-7, so the J call may be wrong. This CDR3 spans 15 amino acids. CDR1 is MGHRA and CDR2 is YSYEKL in the germline V gene. CDR3 DNA sequence: TGCGCCAGCAGCCTCGGGACTAGTATCTCCTACGAGCAGTACTTC. Amino acids: CASSLGTSISYEQYF.

The chain combines TRBV13 with TRBJ2-1; 12 nucleotides agree with TRBD1. The J segment lost 8 bases and the V segment lost 5 bases, leaving 7 bases of the junction unmatched. The germline V gene has CDR1 PRHDT and CDR2 FYEKMQ (reference sequence). The length of the CDR3 is 15 residues. DNA for the CDR3: TGTGCCAGCAGCGAACCGGGACAGGGGGCTGATGAGCAGTTCTTC. It codes for CASSEPGQGADEQFF.

The chain carries TRBV5-1 and TRBJ2-1; TRBD2 might be the D (6 bases). CDR1 and CDR2 from the germline V gene are SGHRS and YFSETQ. The V and J ends lost 4 bases and 0 bases respectively, with 11 bases between them. The CDR3 length is 15 residues. The CDR3 coding sequence is TGCGCCAGCAGCCAGACCGGGGGCTCCTACAATGAGCAGTTCTTC. The encoded protein is CASSQTGGSYNEQFF.

The chain carries TRBV6-5 and TRBJ1-4; D possibly corresponds to TRBD1 (5 bases). The V gene's germline CDR1 is MNHEY and CDR2 SVGAGI. This CDR3 comprises 16 residues. The V and J ends lost 4 bases and 5 bases respectively, with 17 bases between them. This chain's CDR3 is CASSSQTVFSNEKLFF. The CDR3 DNA reads TGTGCCAGCAGTTCTCAGACAGTCTTCTCGAATGAAAAACTGTTTTTT.

This chain joins TRBV19 and TRBJ2-7; 7 nucleotides agree with TRBD2. J was trimmed by 5 bases and V by 5 bases; bases with no gene match: 12. The germline CDR1 and CDR2 sequences are LNHDA and SQIVND (reference sequence). The CDR3 is 15 amino acids. The CDR3 loop reads CASSLRGDLPDEQYF. The CDR3 bases are TGTGCCAGTAGTCTCCGGGGGGACCTTCCCGACGAGCAGTACTTC.